This TCR beta chain was recorded in a study of blood T cells in healthy people across ages. Combining a sample-barcoded 5' primer with a J-beta primer mix, a second PCR ran for roughly 7 to 11 cycles. TCRdb itself ran the 5' RACE reads through MiXCR, one entry per CDR3 protein. The top ten hold approximately 40% of the sample, which has 660,000 or so distinct CDR3 sequences, roughly 58% seen once. This CDR3 has 15 amino acids. The V gene lost 7 bases and the J gene lost 3 bases, with 17 bases spanning the gap. Germline CDR1 is MNHEY and CDR2 is SVGAGI. Each donor had around 9.8 milliliters of peripheral blood drawn.

The sequencing sample was made of blood. The receptor comes from a man aged 55 to 70 in good health. V gene TRBV6-5 combines with J gene TRBJ2-3; a possible D gene is TRBD2 (6 bases). DNA of the CDR3: TGTGCCAGCACGTACGGGGCTAGCGCTACAGATACGCAGTATTTT. This sequence encodes CASTYGASATDTQYF.